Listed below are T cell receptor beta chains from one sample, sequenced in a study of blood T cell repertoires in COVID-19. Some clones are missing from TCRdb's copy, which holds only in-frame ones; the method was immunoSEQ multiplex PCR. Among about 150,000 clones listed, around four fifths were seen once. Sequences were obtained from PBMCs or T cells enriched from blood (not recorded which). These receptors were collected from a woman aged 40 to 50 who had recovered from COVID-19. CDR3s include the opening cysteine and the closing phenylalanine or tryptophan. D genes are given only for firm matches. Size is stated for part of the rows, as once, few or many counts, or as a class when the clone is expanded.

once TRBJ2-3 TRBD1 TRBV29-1 CSVEGGKGAIGTDTQYF TGCAGCGTTGAAGGGGGGAAGGGGGCTATCGGCACAGATACGCAGTATTTT
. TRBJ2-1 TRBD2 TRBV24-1 CATSDATSGNYNEQFF TGTGCCACCAGTGACGCCACTAGCGGCAACTACAATGAGCAGTTCTTC
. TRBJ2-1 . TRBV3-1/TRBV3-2 CASSQVTANEQFF TGTGCCAGCAGCCAGGTGACAGCCAATGAGCAGTTCTTC
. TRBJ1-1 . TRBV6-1 CASSEVTNTEAFF TGTGCCAGCAGTGAAGTGACTAACACTGAAGCTTTCTTT
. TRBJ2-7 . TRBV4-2 CASSQGAQNPQQYF TGTGCCAGCAGCCAAGGGGCCCAAAATCCTCAGCAGTACTTC
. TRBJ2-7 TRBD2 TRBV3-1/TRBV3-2 CASSQDLAGGQNEQYF TGTGCCAGCAGCCAAGATCTAGCGGGGGGCCAGAACGAGCAGTACTTC
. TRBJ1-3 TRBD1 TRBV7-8 CASSLDRGNTIYF TGTGCCAGCAGCCTGGACAGGGGAAACACCATATATTTT
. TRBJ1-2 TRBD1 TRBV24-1 CATSAPPDRDNYGYTF TGTGCCACCAGTGCCCCCCCGGACAGGGATAACTATGGCTACACCTTC
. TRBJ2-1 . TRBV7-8 CASSPPERESWNEQFF TGTGCCAGCAGCCCCCCCGAACGGGAGTCATGGAATGAGCAGTTCTTC
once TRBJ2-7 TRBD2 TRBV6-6 CASSPGQSASGSSLSYEQYF TGTGCCAGCAGCCCCGGTCAATCGGCTAGCGGGAGTTCCCTCTCCTACGAGCAGTACTTC
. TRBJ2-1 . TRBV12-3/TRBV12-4 CASSLMANEQFF TGTGCCAGCAGTTTGATGGCCAATGAGCAGTTCTTC
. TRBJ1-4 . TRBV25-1 CASSTGPNEKLFF TGTGCCAGCAGTACAGGGCCTAATGAAAAACTGTTTTTT
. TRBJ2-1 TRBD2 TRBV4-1 CASSQVLGSGGNEQFF TGCGCCAGCAGCCAAGTCCTAGGTAGCGGGGGGAATGAGCAGTTCTTC
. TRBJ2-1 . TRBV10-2 CASSEEGSAYNEQFF TGCGCCAGCAGTGAGGAGGGCAGCGCCTACAATGAGCAGTTCTTC
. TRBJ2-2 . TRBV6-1 CASSEGAGTGELFF TGTGCCAGCAGTGAGGGGGCTGGCACCGGGGAGCTGTTTTTT
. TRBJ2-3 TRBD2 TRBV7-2 CASSLTSGNTDTQYF TGTGCCAGCAGCTTGACTAGCGGGAACACAGATACGCAGTATTTT
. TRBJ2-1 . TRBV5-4 CASSLLAVEQFF TGTGCCAGCAGCTTGTTAGCGGTTGAGCAGTTCTTC
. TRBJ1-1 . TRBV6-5 CASSYNQNTEAFF TGTGCCAGCAGTTACAATCAGAACACTGAAGCTTTCTTT
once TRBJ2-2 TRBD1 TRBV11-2 CASSHRGGTGELFF TGTGCCAGCAGCCACAGGGGCGGCACCGGGGAGCTGTTTTTT
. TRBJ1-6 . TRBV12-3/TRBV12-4 CASSRDSNSPLHF TGTGCCAGCAGTCGGGATTCTAATTCACCCCTCCACTTT
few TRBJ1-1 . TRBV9 CASSVALNTEAFF TGTGCCAGCAGCGTAGCTCTGAACACTGAAGCTTTCTTT
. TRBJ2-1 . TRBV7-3 CASARSAYNEQFF TGTGCCAGTGCAAGGAGCGCGTACAATGAGCAGTTCTTC
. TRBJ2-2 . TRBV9 CASSGSGPGELFF TGTGCCAGCAGCGGATCAGGCCCCGGGGAGCTGTTTTTT
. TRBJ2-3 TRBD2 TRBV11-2 CASSIEAGGGDTQYF TGTGCCAGCAGTATAGAGGCGGGAGGTGGAGATACGCAGTATTTT
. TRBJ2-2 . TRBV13 CASSLVSTGELFF TGTGCCAGCAGCTTAGTTTCTACCGGGGAGCTGTTTTTT
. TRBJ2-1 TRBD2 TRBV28 CASSRRLAGMNEQFF TGTGCCAGCAGCCGACGACTAGCGGGGATGAATGAGCAGTTCTTC
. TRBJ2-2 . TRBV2 CASALALTNTGELFF TGTGCCAGCGCCCTAGCCTTAACGAACACCGGGGAGCTGTTTTTT
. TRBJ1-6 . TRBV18 CASSPRGNSPLHF TGTGCCAGCTCACCACGCGGGAATTCACCCCTCCACTTT
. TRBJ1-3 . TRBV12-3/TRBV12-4 CASSRGFGNTIYF TGTGCCAGCAGTCGGGGGTTCGGAAACACCATATATTTT